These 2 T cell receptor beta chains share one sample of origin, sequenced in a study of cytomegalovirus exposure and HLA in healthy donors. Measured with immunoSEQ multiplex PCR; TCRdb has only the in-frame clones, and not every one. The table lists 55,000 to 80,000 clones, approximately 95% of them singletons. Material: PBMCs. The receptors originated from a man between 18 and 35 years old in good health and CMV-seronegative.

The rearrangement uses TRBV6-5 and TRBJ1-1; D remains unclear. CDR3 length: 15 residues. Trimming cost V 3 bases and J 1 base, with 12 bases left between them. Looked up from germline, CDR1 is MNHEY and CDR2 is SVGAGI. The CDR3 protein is CASSYLSVSNTEAFF. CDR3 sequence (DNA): TGTGCCAGCAGTTATTTATCGGTTTCGAACACTGAAGCTTTCTTT.

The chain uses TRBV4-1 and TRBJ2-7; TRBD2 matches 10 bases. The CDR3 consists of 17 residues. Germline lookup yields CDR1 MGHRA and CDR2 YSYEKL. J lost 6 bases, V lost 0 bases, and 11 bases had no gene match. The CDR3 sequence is CASSQEPSSGGAREQYF. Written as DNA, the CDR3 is TGCGCCAGCAGCCAAGAGCCGTCCAGCGGGGGGGCACGCGAGCAGTACTTC.